The 21 T cell receptor beta chains below come from one sample, sequenced in a study of cytomegalovirus exposure and HLA in healthy donors. TCRdb's copy holds only in-frame clones and misses some; the assay was immunoSEQ multiplex PCR. Of around 74,000 clones detected, around 85% appear once; the ten largest clones hold 3%. Sequencing input: PBMCs. The source of these receptors is a man aged 25 to 40 in good health and CMV-seronegative.

The CDR3 region is CASSLMSGVAETQYF. The CDR3 bases are TGCGCCAGCAGCTTGATGTCGGGAGTAGCGGAGACCCAGTACTTC. J is TRBJ2-5 and V is TRBV5-1, with a possible D match to TRBD2 (6 bases). The ends were cut back, 1 base at V and 5 bases at J, with 15 bases in the middle. The CDR3 loop spans 15 amino acids. Germline V gene lookup returns CDR1 SGHRS and CDR2 YFSETQ.

The chain uses TRBV29-1 and TRBJ2-2, with D maybe TRBD2 (5 bases). The CDR3 contains 15 residues. Trimming pared 7 bases from V and 4 bases from J, leaving 19 bases between. Germline V lookup: CDR1 SQVTM, CDR2 ANQGSEA. The CDR3 protein is CSAYSTRTPTGELFF. The CDR3 DNA is TGCAGCGCTTATTCTACACGGACTCCCACCGGGGAGCTGTTTTTT.

The chain employs TRBV7-3 and TRBJ1-1; D unclear. V was shortened by 5 bases and J by 4 bases, with 14 bases between the two germline ends. The V gene's germline CDR1 is SGHTA and CDR2 FQGTGA. The CDR3 has 14 residues. The CDR3 region has the DNA TGTGCCAGCAGCCCAGAACACTCGGGCACTGAAGCTTTCTTT. This sequence encodes CASSPEHSGTEAFF.

This clone was counted once. This rearrangement joins TRBV27 to TRBJ1-6; no clear D. Germline CDR1 reads MNHEY; CDR2 reads SMNVEV (reference sequence). V gave up 0 bases and J gave up 3 bases, with 9 bases separating them. This CDR3 is 16 amino acids long. CDR3 region: CASSLSEGGYNSPLHF. The CDR3, as DNA: TGTGCCAGCAGTTTATCGGAGGGTGGCTATAATTCACCCCTCCACTTT.

The chain recombines TRBV7-6 with TRBJ2-5; the match to TRBD2 covers 8 bases. This CDR3 region has 16 residues. Germline-derived CDR1 and CDR2 are SGHVS and FNYEAQ. After removal of 5 bases from V and 5 bases from J, the junction contained 13 bases not matched to a gene. The CDR3 DNA reads as TGTGCCAGCAGCGTAAAAGCGGGAGCACTCGGGGAGACCCAGTACTTC. Protein sequence: CASSVKAGALGETQYF. Using reference TRBV7-6 and TRBJ2-5 for the parts outside the CDR3, the full variable domain is GAGVSQSPRYKVTKRGQDVALRCDPISGHVSLYWYRQALGQGPEFLTYFNYEAQQDKSGLPNDRFSAERPEGSISTLTIQRTEQRDSAMYRCASSVKAGALGETQYFGPGTRLLVL.

The chain employs TRBV6-1 and TRBJ1-6, with a tentative D call TRBD1 (5 bases). This CDR3 contains 12 residues. CDR1 and CDR2 from the germline V gene are MNHNS and SASEGT. Trimming stripped 3 bases from V and 10 bases from J, with 7 bases between. Here the CDR3 reads CASSDGGSPLHF. DNA for the CDR3: TGTGCCAGCAGTGATGGGGGGTCACCCCTCCACTTT.

V is TRBV7-2 and J is TRBJ2-6; D is possibly TRBD1 (6 bases). Germline V gene lookup returns CDR1 SGHTA and CDR2 FQGNSA. V was shortened by 5 bases and J by 1 base, with 9 bases between the two germline ends. This CDR3 is built from 15 residues. CDR3 nucleotide sequence: TGTGCCAGCAGCCCACAGGGTTCTGGGGCCAACGTCCTGACTTTC. Translation gives CASSPQGSGANVLTF.

The V call is TRBV7-2, the J call TRBJ1-1; D unclear. Trimming cost V 2 bases and J 1 base, with 14 bases left between them. CDR3 size: 16 residues. The V gene's germline CDR1 is SGHTA and CDR2 FQGNSA. CDR3 coding DNA: TGTGCCAGCAGCTTACTGAACCCGGGTTCGAACACTGAAGCTTTCTTT. Protein: CASSLLNPGSNTEAFF.

In this sample, this clone turned up once. The chain has TRBV19 and TRBJ1-6; no reliable D call. The length of the CDR3 is 19 residues. V was trimmed by 0 bases and J by 9 bases, leaving 24 bases between them. Per germline, CDR1 LNHDA and CDR2 SQIVND (reference sequence). For the CDR3, the DNA is TGTGCCAGTAGTATAGATCCGGCTGCCGAGGAGGGTGGTAGTTCACCCCTCCACTTT. Translating it yields CASSIDPAAEEGGSSPLHF. The full variable domain, rest sourced from reference TRBV19 and TRBJ1-6, is DGGITQSPKYLFRKEGQNVTLSCEQNLNHDAMYWYRQDPGQGLRLIYYSQIVNDFQKGDIAEGYSVSREKKESFPLTVTSAQKNPTAFYLCASSIDPAAEEGGSSPLHFGNGTRLTVT.

The chain joins TRBV11-3 to TRBJ1-2, with D possibly TRBD1 on 6 matching bases. Germline V gives CDR1 SGHNT, CDR2 YENEEA. CDR3 length: 15 residues. V lost 5 bases to trimming and J lost 7 bases, with 20 bases between them. CDR3 amino acids: CASSPTSGQPGGYTF. The DNA for the CDR3 is TGTGCCAGCAGCCCAACCTCCGGACAGCCGGGTGGCTACACCTTC.

The chain joins TRBV10-3 to TRBJ2-6; 9 positions agree with TRBD1. The CDR3 spans 20 residues. Looked up from germline, CDR1 is ENHRY and CDR2 is SYGVKD. The junction had 11 bases not matched to a gene; V was cut back by 1 base and J by 1 base. The CDR3 nucleotides read TGTGCCATCAGTGAGTTCCGGGACAGGGAGAAAGGGTCTGGGGCCAACGTCCTGACTTTC. It translates to CAISEFRDREKGSGANVLTF.

This clone was counted between two and nine times. The chain uses TRBV7-2 and TRBJ2-7; TRBD1 is a possible D gene (6 bases). The V gene's germline CDR1 is SGHTA and CDR2 FQGNSA. The CDR3 covers 15 residues. The V gene lost 1 base and the J gene lost 2 bases, with 12 bases spanning the gap. In DNA, the CDR3 is TGTGCCAGCAGCTTAGACCCAGGGGCGACCTACGAGCAGTACTTC. Translation: CASSLDPGATYEQYF.

The gene calls are TRBV10-2 and TRBJ2-7; 9 positions match TRBD1. Germline V CDR1 and CDR2: WSHSY, SAAADI. V lost 8 bases to trimming and J lost 6 bases; unmatched junction nucleotides: 5. The CDR3 extends over 12 amino acids. The CDR3 sequence is CASGDRASEQYV. The CDR3 coding sequence is TGCGCCAGCGGGGACAGGGCTTCCGAGCAGTACGTC.

This clone was observed a few times. This chain links TRBV4-1 with TRBJ1-3; 10 bases fit TRBD1. The CDR3 totals 16 residues. J was trimmed by 3 bases and V by 1 base; bases with no gene match: 3. CDR1 is MGHRA and CDR2 is YSYEKL in the germline V gene. The CDR3 coding sequence is TGCGCCAGCAGCCAAGGGACAGGGGGGTATGGAAACACCATATATTTT. This codes for CASSQGTGGYGNTIYF.

The chain links TRBV11-3 to TRBJ2-1; perhaps TRBD1 as D (7 bases). Germline CDR1 and CDR2: SGHNT and YENEEA. CDR3 length equals 15 residues. V lost 2 bases to trimming and J lost 7 bases, with 15 bases between them. The CDR3 region has the DNA TGTGCCAGCAGCTTATCAGGGGGAGGCTCTAATGAGCAGTTCTTC. It is translated as CASSLSGGGSNEQFF.

The chain has TRBV30 and TRBJ1-4, with a possible D match to TRBD1 (5 bases). Germline V lookup: CDR1 GTSNPN, CDR2 SVGIG (reference sequence). Trimming pared 0 bases from V and 3 bases from J, leaving 8 bases between. The CDR3 consists of 14 residues. The DNA of the CDR3 is TGTGCCTGGAGTGTGGGGGGGTCTAATGAAAAACTGTTTTTT. Its protein is CAWSVGGSNEKLFF.

This clone was seen a single time. V is TRBV29-1 and J is TRBJ1-5; 9 positions match TRBD1. The CDR3 length is 15 residues. The germline V gene has CDR1 SQVTM and CDR2 ANQGSEA. With V trimmed by 5 bases and J by 2 bases, 7 bases remained unmatched. CDR3 residues: CSVSQGATGNQPQHF. DNA for the CDR3: TGCAGCGTTTCACAGGGGGCGACGGGCAATCAGCCCCAGCATTTT. The complete variable domain, with remaining parts taken from reference TRBV29-1 and TRBJ1-5, reads SAVISQKPSRDICQRGTSLTIQCQVDSQVTMMFWYRQQPGQSLTLIATANQGSEATYESGFVIDKFPISRPNLTFSTLTVSNMSPEDSSIYLCSVSQGATGNQPQHFGDGTRLSIL.

The chain employs TRBV4-2 and TRBJ2-3, with 7 bases that match TRBD1. This CDR3 has 16 amino acids. CDR1 and CDR2 from the germline V gene are LGHNA and YNFKEQ. V dropped 0 bases and J dropped 7; count of bases not matched to a gene: 10. The CDR3 protein is CASSQDRGLRANTQYF. CDR3 nucleotides: TGTGCCAGCAGCCAAGACAGGGGGTTAAGGGCTAATACGCAGTATTTT.

The rearrangement links TRBV30 to TRBJ1-6; the D gene is possibly TRBD1 (5 bases). This CDR3 is built from 13 residues. Germline CDR1 GTSNPN, CDR2 SVGIG (reference sequence). V gave up 4 bases and J gave up 6 bases, with 10 bases separating them. The DNA of the CDR3 is TGTGCCTGGACAGGGTTCTCTAATTCACCCCTCCACTTT. Translation gives CAWTGFSNSPLHF.

This clone showed up just a few times. The chain is built from TRBV5-4 and TRBJ2-3, with 10 bases that match TRBD1. Germline-derived CDR1 and CDR2 are SGHNT and YYREEE (reference sequence). V shed 6 bases and J 4 bases; nucleotides not matched to a gene: 2. The CDR3 is 13 amino acids. The CDR3 sequence is CASIGQGADTQYF. For the CDR3, the DNA is TGTGCCAGCATAGGACAGGGGGCAGATACGCAGTATTTT.

The V gene is TRBV4-1, the J gene TRBJ2-3, with TRBD2 as a possible D gene (5 bases). The CDR3 covers 15 residues. V lost 0 bases to trimming and J lost 0 bases, with 7 bases between them. Germline values: CDR1 MGHRA, CDR2 YSYEKL. DNA of the CDR3: TGCGCCAGCAGCCAAGAAGGAGGAAGCACAGATACGCAGTATTTT. It yields the protein CASSQEGGSTDTQYF.